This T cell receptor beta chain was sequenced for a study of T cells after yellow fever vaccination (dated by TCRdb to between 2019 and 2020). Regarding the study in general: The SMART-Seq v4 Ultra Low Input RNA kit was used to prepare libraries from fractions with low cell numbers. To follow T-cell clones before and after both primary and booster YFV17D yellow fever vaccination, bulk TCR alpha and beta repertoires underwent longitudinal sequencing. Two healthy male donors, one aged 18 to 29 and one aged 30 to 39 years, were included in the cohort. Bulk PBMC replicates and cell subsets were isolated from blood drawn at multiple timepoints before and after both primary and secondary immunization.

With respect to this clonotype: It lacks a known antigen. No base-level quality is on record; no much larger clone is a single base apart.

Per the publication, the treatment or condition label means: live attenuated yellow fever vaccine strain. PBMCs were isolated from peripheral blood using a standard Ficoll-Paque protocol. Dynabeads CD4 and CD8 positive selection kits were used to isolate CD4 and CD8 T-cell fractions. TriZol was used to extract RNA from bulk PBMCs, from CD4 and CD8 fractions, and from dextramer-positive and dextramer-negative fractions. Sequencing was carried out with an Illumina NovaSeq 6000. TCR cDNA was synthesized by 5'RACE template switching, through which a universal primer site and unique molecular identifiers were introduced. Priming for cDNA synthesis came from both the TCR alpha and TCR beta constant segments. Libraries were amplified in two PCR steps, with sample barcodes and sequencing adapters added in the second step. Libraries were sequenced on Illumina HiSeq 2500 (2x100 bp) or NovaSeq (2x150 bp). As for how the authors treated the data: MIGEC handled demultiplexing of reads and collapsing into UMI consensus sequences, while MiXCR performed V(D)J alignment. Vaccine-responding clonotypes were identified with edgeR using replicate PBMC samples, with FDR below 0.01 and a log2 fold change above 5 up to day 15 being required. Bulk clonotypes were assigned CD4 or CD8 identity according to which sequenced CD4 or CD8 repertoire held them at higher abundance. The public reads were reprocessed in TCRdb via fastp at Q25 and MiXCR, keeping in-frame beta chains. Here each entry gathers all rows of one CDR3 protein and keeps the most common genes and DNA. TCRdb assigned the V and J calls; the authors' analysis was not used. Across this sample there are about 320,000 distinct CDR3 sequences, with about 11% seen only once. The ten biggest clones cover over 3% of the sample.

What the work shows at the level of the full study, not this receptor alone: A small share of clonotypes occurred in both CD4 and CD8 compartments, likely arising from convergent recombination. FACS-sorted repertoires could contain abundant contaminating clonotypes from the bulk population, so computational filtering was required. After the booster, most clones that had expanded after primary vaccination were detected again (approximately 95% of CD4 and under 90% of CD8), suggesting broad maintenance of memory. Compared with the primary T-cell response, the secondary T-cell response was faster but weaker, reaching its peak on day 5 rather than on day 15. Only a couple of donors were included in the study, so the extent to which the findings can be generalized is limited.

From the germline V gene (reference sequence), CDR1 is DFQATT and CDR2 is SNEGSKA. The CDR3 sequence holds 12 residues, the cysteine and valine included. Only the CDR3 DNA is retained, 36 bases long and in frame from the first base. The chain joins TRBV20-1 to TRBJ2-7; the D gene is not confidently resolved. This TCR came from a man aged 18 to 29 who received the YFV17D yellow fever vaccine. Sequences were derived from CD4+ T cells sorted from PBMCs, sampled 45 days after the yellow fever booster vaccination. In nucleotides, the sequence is TGCAGCCCCACTACAGCGCATTTACTACAGTACGTC. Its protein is CSPTTAHLLQYV.